The 27 T cell receptor beta chains below come from one sample, sequenced in a study of T cell responses to AZD1222 COVID-19 vaccine. The method was immunoSEQ multiplex PCR; TCRdb's version includes in-frame clones alone and lacks a portion of them. Altogether over 110,000 clones are present, roughly 90% being singletons, with the ten largest covering 2.5% to 3.5%. Sequencing was performed on peripheral blood, taken on day 0 of AZD1222 vaccination. The receptors originated from an adult in good health.

The chain uses TRBV25-1 and TRBJ1-1; D unresolved. This CDR3 has 13 amino acids. Trimming stripped 7 bases from V and 11 bases from J, with 20 bases between. The germline gives CDR1 MGHDK, CDR2 SYGVNS. This chain's CDR3 is CASIGRLFGEAFF. The CDR3 nucleotides are TGTGCCAGCATAGGCCGGTTGTTTGGTGAGGCTTTCTTT.

The chain carries TRBV3-1 (or the pseudogene TRBV3-2) and TRBJ2-5; D is unresolved. Germline CDR1 LGHDT, CDR2 YNNKEL (reference sequence). The CDR3 is 12 amino acids. The V gene lost 0 bases and the J gene lost 5 bases, with 4 bases spanning the gap. CDR3 bases: TGTGCCAGCAGCCAAGATTGGGAGACCCAGTACTTC. This translates into CASSQDWETQYF.

V is TRBV7-6 and J is TRBJ2-5; 10 bases are a match to TRBD1. Germline lookup yields CDR1 SGHVS and CDR2 FNYEAQ. Losses at the gene ends were 8 bases for V and 4 bases for J; bases not matched to a gene: 13. This CDR3 has 16 residues. CDR3 sequence: CASGPGGDRGGETQYF. The CDR3 DNA follows: TGTGCCAGCGGACCTGGGGGGGACAGGGGAGGAGAGACCCAGTACTTC.

The chain has TRBV24-1 and TRBJ2-5; D unclear. The CDR3 sequence is 17 residues long. Germline V CDR1 and CDR2: KGHDR, SFDVKD. Deletions cut 4 bases from V and 3 bases from J, with 20 bases between. The CDR3 sequence is CATSDPQSAGGEETQYF. CDR3 sequence (DNA): TGTGCCACCAGTGACCCTCAGTCGGCAGGTGGGGAAGAGACCCAGTACTTC.

This rearrangement joins TRBV14 to TRBJ2-7; D unresolved. The CDR3 runs 13 residues. V dropped 3 bases and J dropped 1 base, with 7 bases sitting between them. Germline V lookup: CDR1 SGHDN, CDR2 FVKESK. The chain's CDR3 is CASSQYRSYEQYF. The CDR3 DNA sequence: TGTGCCAGCAGCCAGTATCGGTCCTACGAGCAGTACTTC. The variable domain in full, with the rest retrieved from reference TRBV14 and TRBJ2-7, is EAGVTQFPSHSVIEKGQTVTLRCDPISGHDNLYWYRRVMGKEIKFLLHFVKESKQDESGMPNNRFLAERTGGTYSTLKVQPAELEDSGVYFCASSQYRSYEQYFGPGTRLTVT.

CDR3 in amino acids: CASSHRRSADTQYF. The CDR3 nucleotides are TGTGCCAGCAGCCATCGTAGATCGGCAGATACGCAGTATTTT. The chain joins TRBV3-1 (or the pseudogene TRBV3-2) to TRBJ2-3; D uncertain. The CDR3 totals 14 residues. Germline V gives CDR1 LGHDT, CDR2 YNNKEL (reference sequence). Between the trimmed V and J ends, which lost 3 bases and 4 bases, there was a span of 11 bases.

The chain has TRBV6-4 and TRBJ2-3, with 7 nucleotides matching TRBD2. The CDR3 spans 15 residues. V was clipped by 4 bases and J by 2 bases; unmatched bases: 6. Germline V gene sequence: CDR1 MRHNA, CDR2 SNTAGT. The CDR3 DNA reads as TGTGCCAGCAGTGGATCTAGCGGAGACACAGATACGCAGTATTTT. Translation: CASSGSSGDTDTQYF.

The chain joins TRBV4-1 to TRBJ1-5; D perhaps matches TRBD1 (6 bases). There are 15 residues in the CDR3. The germline V and J ends were trimmed by 4 bases and 6 bases, with 16 bases remaining between them. Germline CDR1 reads MGHRA; CDR2 reads YSYEKL. The chain's CDR3 is CASSLKQGGRQPQHF. The CDR3 DNA follows: TGCGCCAGCAGCCTCAAACAGGGAGGCCGTCAGCCCCAGCATTTT.

The gene calls are TRBV15 and TRBJ2-2, with 8 positions matching TRBD2. In germline, CDR1 is LNHNV, CDR2 YYDKDF (reference sequence). The trim removed 7 bases at V and 7 bases at J, leaving 14 bases unmatched. The CDR3 is made up of 16 amino acids. The CDR3 region is CATTGGGYTMGGELFF. DNA for the CDR3: TGTGCCACCACCGGCGGGGGGTACACGATGGGCGGGGAGCTGTTTTTT.

The V and J genes are TRBV27 and TRBJ1-2; D call uncertain. V was cut by 2 bases and J by 10 bases, with 17 bases left in between. In germline, CDR1 is MNHEY, CDR2 SMNVEV (reference sequence). This CDR3 region has 14 residues. The chain's CDR3 is CASSLRTFPVVYTF. Written as DNA, the CDR3 is TGTGCCAGCAGTTTAAGGACCTTTCCCGTGGTCTACACCTTC.

V and J are TRBV5-1 and TRBJ2-5; D is tentatively TRBD1 or TRBD2 (5 bases each). This CDR3 has 11 residues. Trimming removed 3 bases from V and 5 bases from J, with 5 bases in between. Germline V gene data show CDR1 as SGHRS and CDR2 as YFSETQ. The CDR3 DNA reads as TGCGCCAGCAGCTGGGGGGAGACCCAGTACTTC. Residues: CASSWGETQYF.

V usage is TRBV7-6 and J usage is TRBJ1-6, with TRBD1 matching 9 bases. Germline lookup yields CDR1 SGHVS and CDR2 FNYEAQ. The CDR3 spans 16 residues. V dropped 5 bases and J dropped 5; count of bases not matched to a gene: 7. In DNA form, the CDR3 reads TGTGCCAGCAGCGTTACCGGGACAGGGAATAATTCACCCCTCCACTTT. This encodes CASSVTGTGNNSPLHF.

The chain has TRBV20-1 and TRBJ1-5; 8 bases agree with TRBD1. There are 15 residues in the CDR3. Germline CDR1 DFQATT, CDR2 SNEGSKA (reference sequence). With 3 bases clipped from V and 2 bases from J, the junction kept 6 bases outside the gene matches. CDR3 coding DNA: TGCAGTGCTAGTCCGGGGACAGGACGCAATCAGCCCCAGCATTTT. Its translation: CSASPGTGRNQPQHF.

This sequence joins TRBV6-5 and TRBJ2-1, with 7 bases aligning to TRBD2. The V and J ends lost 6 bases and 7 bases, in that order; junction bases with no gene match: 12. Germline values: CDR1 MNHEY, CDR2 SVGAGI. The CDR3 is made up of 15 amino acids. CDR3 sequence: CASSQELVGGNEQFF. The CDR3 nucleotides read TGTGCCAGCAGCCAGGAGCTGGTGGGAGGGAATGAGCAGTTCTTC.

This sequence joins TRBV7-9 and TRBJ2-1; TRBD2 matches at 7 bases. J lost 6 bases, V lost 5 bases, and 13 bases had no gene match. This CDR3 comprises 16 residues. Germline CDR1 SEHNR, CDR2 FQNEAQ (reference sequence). CDR3 nucleotides: TGTGCCAGCAGCATACGCGCGGGAGTAAGTGGCAATGAGCAGTTCTTC. Translation: CASSIRAGVSGNEQFF. The full variable domain, in which reference TRBV7-9 and TRBJ2-1 provide the parts outside the CDR3, is DTGVSQNPRHKITKRGQNVTFRCDPISEHNRLYWYRQTLGQGPEFLTYFQNEAQLEKSRLLSDRFSAERPKGSFSTLEIQRTEQGDSAMYLCASSIRAGVSGNEQFFGPGTRLTVL.

The chain has TRBV6-2 or TRBV6-3 and TRBJ2-7, with D possibly TRBD2 on 6 matching bases. From germline, CDR1 is MNHEY and CDR2 SVGEGT. V lost 0 bases, J lost 3 bases, and 21 bases lay in between. This CDR3 is built from 18 residues. The CDR3 loop is CASSYSMDPGDFNYEQYF. Here the CDR3 DNA reads TGTGCCAGCAGTTACTCGATGGACCCCGGGGACTTTAACTACGAGCAGTACTTC.

CDR3: CASSLPGTSGVYNEQFF. The CDR3 nucleotides are TGCGCCAGCAGCTTACCCGGGACTAGCGGGGTCTACAATGAGCAGTTCTTC. The rearrangement links TRBV5-1 to TRBJ2-1; 13 positions match TRBD2. Germline V CDR1 and CDR2: SGHRS, YFSETQ. The CDR3 totals 17 residues. V trimming: 2 bases; J trimming: 3 bases; junction bases outside the gene matches: 5.

This clone occurred a few times. V usage is TRBV27 and J usage is TRBJ1-1, with 7 bases matching TRBD1. The germline gives CDR1 MNHEY, CDR2 SMNVEV (reference sequence). There are 17 residues in the CDR3. V trimming: 7 bases; J trimming: 4 bases; junction bases outside the gene matches: 18. The CDR3 DNA is TGTGCCAGCACCGCCCTGAACAGGGGCGAGAGGGGCACTGAAGCTTTCTTT. It codes for CASTALNRGERGTEAFF.

V is TRBV6-1 and J is TRBJ2-7; 12 bases agree with TRBD2. Trimming removed 3 bases from V and 0 bases from J; junction bases left unmatched: 6. CDR1 and CDR2 from the germline V gene are MNHNS and SASEGT. The length of the CDR3 is 17 residues. CDR3 bases: TGTGCCAGCAGTGACGTCGGACTAGCGGGGAGCTCCTACGAGCAGTACTTC. Translation gives CASSDVGLAGSSYEQYF.

This chain uses TRBV10-3 with TRBJ1-1, with a possible D match to TRBD1 (5 bases). The CDR3 sequence is 16 residues long. V lost 3 bases and J 5 bases, leaving 19 bases between the germline ends. CDR1 is ENHRY, CDR2 SYGVKD, per germline. CDR3 sequence (DNA): TGTGCCATCAGTGATCAGGCCAGGGAGAGGGGAACTGAAGCTTTCTTT. Translation gives CAISDQARERGTEAFF.

The rearrangement joins TRBV4-1 to TRBJ2-1, with TRBD2 matching over 9 bases. The CDR3 covers 15 residues. With V trimmed by 2 bases and J by 4 bases, 3 bases remained unmatched. Looked up from germline, CDR1 is MGHRA and CDR2 is YSYEKL. CDR3 amino acids: CASSQLAGPYNEQFF. The DNA for the CDR3 is TGCGCCAGCAGCCAACTAGCGGGACCTTACAATGAGCAGTTCTTC.

This chain uses TRBV27 with TRBJ1-2; TRBD1 matches at 10 bases. The trim removed 6 bases at V and 5 bases at J, leaving 12 bases unmatched. CDR1 MNHEY and CDR2 SMNVEV come from the germline V gene (reference sequence). The CDR3 covers 16 residues. The CDR3 here is CASRPLGQGELYGYTF. The DNA for the CDR3 is TGTGCCAGCAGACCTCTAGGACAGGGGGAATTATATGGCTACACCTTC.

V usage is TRBV11-2 and J usage is TRBJ2-6; 8 bases fit TRBD1. Germline V lookup: CDR1 SGHAT, CDR2 FQNNGV. J was trimmed by 3 bases and V by 5 bases; bases with no gene match: 12. There are 18 residues in the CDR3. This CDR3 is CASSPRPPGGGGANVLTF. As DNA, the CDR3 is TGTGCCAGCAGCCCTAGGCCCCCAGGGGGCGGTGGGGCCAACGTCCTGACTTTC.

This clone occurred once. J is TRBJ2-1 and V is TRBV27, with D unresolved. Germline V gene data show CDR1 as MNHEY and CDR2 as SMNVEV (reference sequence). V lost 4 bases and J 9 bases, leaving 13 bases between the germline ends. This CDR3 comprises 13 residues. This chain's CDR3 is CASSSDAHSEQFF. CDR3 coding DNA: TGTGCCAGCAGTTCCGATGCCCACAGTGAGCAGTTCTTC.

The chain joins TRBV11-3 to TRBJ2-7, with 9 bases fitting TRBD1. Per germline, CDR1 SGHNT and CDR2 YENEEA. There are 15 residues in the CDR3. Germline trimming cut 3 bases from V and 5 bases from J; bases unmatched to any gene: 8. CDR3 in DNA: TGTGCCAGCAGCTTGTCCGGGACAGGGATTCACGAGCAGTACTTC. Translating gives CASSLSGTGIHEQYF.

The chain recombines TRBV7-2 with TRBJ2-5; 7 positions match TRBD1. The CDR3 extends over 15 amino acids. Germline V lookup: CDR1 SGHTA, CDR2 FQGNSA. V trimming: 3 bases; J trimming: 2 bases; junction bases outside the gene matches: 6. The CDR3 DNA is TGTGCCAGCAGCTTCTCCGGGACAGATCAAGAGACCCAGTACTTC. Amino acid sequence: CASSFSGTDQETQYF.

The chain employs TRBV7-2 and TRBJ1-4; D not resolved. The CDR3 is 13 amino acids. V was clipped by 7 bases and J by 8 bases, with 14 bases between them. From germline, CDR1 is SGHTA and CDR2 FQGNSA. CDR3 residues: CASTLGFGEKLFF. The CDR3 DNA sequence: TGTGCCAGCACCCTTGGATTCGGGGAAAAACTGTTTTTT. Drawing the rest from reference TRBV7-2 and TRBJ1-4, the complete variable domain is GAGVSQSPSNKVTEKGKDVELRCDPISGHTALYWYRQSLGQGLEFLIYFQGNSAPDKSGLPSDRFSAERTGGSVSTLTIQRTQQEDSAVYLCASTLGFGEKLFFGSGTQLSVL.